The rows below give T cell receptor beta chains drawn from one sample of a study of CD8+ T cells in alopecia areata. Method: immunoSEQ multiplex PCR; TCRdb's copy keeps in-frame clones and lacks some. The table has over 200,000 clones, about three fifths seen once. The sequences come from CD4+ T cells sorted from blood, collected at week 4, from a patient treated with tofacitinib. The receptor set was obtained from a human donor with alopecia areata. The CDR3 runs from the conserved cysteine through the conserved F or W. D genes are given only for firm matches. A clone size is listed for some rows: how often the clone was seen (once, few, many), or a class if it is expanded.

NA,NA,TRBJ1-1,TRBV6-5,CASSRTAPNTEAFF,TGTGCCAGCAGTCGGACAGCACCGAACACTGAAGCTTTCTTT
NA,NA,TRBJ1-1,TRBV2,CASSGNMNTEAFF,TGTGCCAGCAGTGGCAACATGAACACTGAAGCTTTCTTT
NA,NA,TRBJ1-4,TRBV9,CASSVATGEKLFF,TGTGCCAGCAGCGTAGCTACAGGGGAAAAACTGTTTTTT
once,NA,TRBJ2-3,TRBV29-1,CSATSRSDTQYF,TGCAGCGCCACAAGCAGGTCAGATACGCAGTATTTT
NA,TRBD1,TRBJ1-6,TRBV11-2,CASSLDRQGRSPLHF,TGTGCCAGCAGCTTAGATCGACAGGGGAGGTCACCCCTCCACTTT
NA,NA,TRBJ2-5,TRBV11-3,CASSPGRQETQYF,TGTGCCAGCAGCCCCGGACGGCAAGAGACCCAGTACTTC
NA,NA,TRBJ2-7,TRBV29-1,CSVGTFYEQYF,TGCAGCGTTGGGACCTTCTACGAGCAGTACTTC
NA,TRBD1,TRBJ1-2,TRBV18,CASSRSGQGESYTF,TGTGCCAGCTCACGCTCGGGACAGGGGGAGAGCTACACCTTC
few,TRBD2,TRBJ2-7,TRBV5-4,CASSLGLAGASSYEQYF,TGTGCCAGCAGCTTGGGTCTAGCGGGGGCGAGCTCCTACGAGCAGTACTTC
few,TRBD1,TRBJ1-1,TRBV7-2,CASSLQGIAEAFF,TGTGCCAGCAGCCTACAGGGGATAGCTGAAGCTTTCTTT
NA,NA,TRBJ2-2,TRBV19,CASSNAANTGELFF,TGTGCCAGTAGTAACGCTGCGAACACCGGGGAGCTGTTTTTT
NA,NA,TRBJ2-3,TRBV5-4,CASSSPRDTQYF,TGTGCCAGCAGCTCCCCCAGGGATACGCAGTATTTT
NA,NA,TRBJ1-1,TRBV28,CASSPARWATEAFF,TGTGCCAGCAGTCCCGCACGATGGGCCACTGAAGCTTTCTTT
few,TRBD1,TRBJ2-7,TRBV5-5,CASSLQGGDYEQYF,TGTGCCAGCAGCTTACAGGGGGGAGATTACGAGCAGTACTTC
NA,NA,TRBJ1-1,TRBV30,CAWSVTLFRVPNTEAFF,TGTGCCTGGAGTGTAACCCTCTTCAGGGTTCCGAACACTGAAGCTTTCTTT
NA,NA,TRBJ2-3,TRBV9,CASSVMGLTTDTQYF,TGTGCCAGCAGCGTAATGGGTCTTACCACAGATACGCAGTATTTT
NA,TRBD2,TRBJ2-3,TRBV11-2,CASSLVAGGPADTQYF,TGTGCCAGCAGCTTGGTAGCGGGGGGGCCTGCAGATACGCAGTATTTT
NA,TRBD1,TRBJ2-5,TRBV2,CASSPPGQGAKTQYF,TGTGCCAGCAGTCCCCCGGGACAGGGGGCTAAGACCCAGTACTTC
NA,NA,TRBJ1-2,TRBV30,CAWSVPQIGYTF,TGTGCCTGGAGTGTACCGCAGATTGGCTACACCTTC
NA,NA,TRBJ2-3,TRBV2,CASSGTTVSTDTQYF,TGTGCCAGCAGCGGTACGACAGTTAGCACAGATACGCAGTATTTT
NA,TRBD1,TRBJ1-3,TRBV15,CATSKGTENTIYF,TGTGCCACCAGCAAAGGGACAGAGAACACCATATATTTT
NA,NA,TRBJ2-3,TRBV4-1,CASSPRGTRTDTQYF,TGCGCCAGCAGCCCGAGAGGGACCCGCACAGATACGCAGTATTTT
few,NA,TRBJ2-1,TRBV5-1,CASFEQGGIYNEQFF,TGCGCCAGCTTCGAGCAAGGGGGGATATACAATGAGCAGTTCTTC
NA,NA,TRBJ1-1,TRBV10-2,CATYRDLGSTEAFF,TGCGCCACCTACCGGGACCTGGGAAGCACTGAAGCTTTCTTT
NA,NA,TRBJ1-6,TRBV7-9,CASSRVTGGNSPLHF,TGTGCCAGCAGCCGCGTAACGGGGGGGAATTCACCCCTCCACTTT
few,NA,TRBJ1-1,TRBV29-1,CSVASRDGMNTEAFF,TGCAGCGTTGCCTCTAGGGACGGCATGAACACTGAAGCTTTCTTT
NA,TRBD1,TRBJ2-7,TRBV30,CAWRMGQNSYEQYF,TGTGCCTGGAGGATGGGACAGAACTCCTACGAGCAGTACTTC
NA,TRBD2,TRBJ2-3,TRBV4-1,CASSQDHEAGGLADTQYF,TGCGCCAGCAGCCAAGATCACGAAGCGGGGGGCCTAGCAGATACGCAGTATTTT
NA,TRBD2,TRBJ2-4,TRBV5-6,CASSLASGGNIQYF,TGTGCCAGCAGCTTGGCTAGCGGGGGAAACATTCAGTACTTC
NA,NA,TRBJ1-5,TRBV19,CASSGFNSNQPQHF,TGTGCCAGTAGCGGGTTTAATAGCAATCAGCCCCAGCATTTT
NA,NA,TRBJ2-7,TRBV15,CATSRRAPHEQYF,TGTGCCACCAGCAGGCGGGCCCCCCACGAGCAGTACTTC
NA,NA,TRBJ1-2,TRBV2,CASKDSLRGYTF,TGTGCCAGCAAAGACAGCCTGAGAGGTTACACCTTC
NA,TRBD1,TRBJ2-5,TRBV2,CASRFTGTGKTQYF,TGTGCCAGCAGGTTTACCGGGACAGGGAAGACCCAGTACTTC
NA,TRBD1,TRBJ1-2,TRBV5-1,CASSRQGDYGYTF,TGCGCCAGCAGTCGTCAGGGGGACTATGGCTACACCTTC
NA,NA,TRBJ1-5,TRBV2,CASSEVGTNQPQHF,TGTGCCAGCAGTGAAGTGGGCACCAATCAGCCCCAGCATTTT
NA,TRBD2,TRBJ2-5,TRBV7-2,CASSKAGRQETQYF,TGTGCCAGCAGCAAAGCGGGGAGACAAGAGACCCAGTACTTC
NA,NA,TRBJ2-7,TRBV7-9,CASSLPGDLSYEQYF,TGTGCCAGCAGCTTACCAGGGGACCTCTCCTACGAGCAGTACTTC
NA,TRBD2,TRBJ2-5,TRBV9,CASSLGLAHETQYF,TGTGCCAGCAGCTTGGGACTAGCCCATGAGACCCAGTACTTC
NA,NA,TRBJ1-2,TRBV14,CASSQDMRDTNWTF,TGTGCCAGCAGCCAAGATATGAGGGACACGAATTGGACCTTC
few,NA,TRBJ1-5,TRBV21-1,CASSKHSGQGTHQPQHF,TGTGCCAGCAGCAAACATTCGGGACAGGGGACCCATCAGCCCCAGCATTTT
NA,NA,TRBJ2-5,TRBV6-6,CASSPGDETQYF,TGTGCCAGCAGTCCAGGGGACGAGACCCAGTACTTC
NA,NA,TRBJ2-3,TRBV10-3,CAISEAGTTSTDTQYF,TGTGCCATCAGTGAAGCCGGGACAACTAGCACAGATACGCAGTATTTT
NA,NA,TRBJ1-1,TRBV29-1,CSVAQGPEAFF,TGCAGCGTAGCACAGGGACCTGAAGCTTTCTTT
NA,TRBD1,TRBJ1-5,TRBV6-9,CASSPRTGVQPQHF,TGTGCCAGCAGTCCGAGGACAGGGGTCCAGCCCCAGCATTTT
NA,TRBD1,TRBJ1-6,TRBV6-5,CASTDRDNSPLHF,TGTGCCAGCACCGACAGGGATAATTCACCCCTCCACTTT
few,TRBD2,TRBJ2-3,TRBV27,CASSPSGGRRTDTQYF,TGTGCCAGCAGCCCATCGGGGGGACGGCGCACAGATACGCAGTATTTT
few,NA,TRBJ2-5,TRBV5-1,CASSLGSSEETQYF,TGCGCCAGCAGCTTGGGGAGTTCTGAAGAGACCCAGTACTTC
NA,NA,TRBJ1-1,TRBV29-1,CSVEEGNTEAFF,TGCAGCGTTGAAGAGGGGAACACTGAAGCTTTCTTT
once,NA,TRBJ2-7,TRBV7-2,CASSFSYEQYF,TGTGCCAGCAGCTTCTCCTACGAGCAGTACTTC
NA,NA,TRBJ1-1,TRBV27,CASLNSLNTEAFF,TGTGCCAGCCTAAACAGTCTGAACACTGAAGCTTTCTTT
NA,NA,TRBJ1-5,TRBV5-1,CASSLVGGSQPQHF,TGCGCCAGCAGCTTGGTGGGGGGCTCACAGCCCCAGCATTTT
NA,TRBD1,TRBJ2-7,TRBV29-1,CSVQKQGNSHEQYF,TGCAGCGTCCAGAAACAGGGGAACAGTCACGAGCAGTACTTC
NA,NA,TRBJ2-3,TRBV29-1,CSVEPINTDTQYF,TGCAGCGTTGAACCTATAAACACAGATACGCAGTATTTT
NA,NA,TRBJ2-1,TRBV7-2,CASSLVAGRDEQFF,TGTGCCAGCAGCTTAGTTGCTGGGCGGGATGAGCAGTTCTTC
few,NA,TRBJ1-1,TRBV19,CASHTFGAGTAFF,TGTGCCAGCCACACCTTTGGGGCAGGGACGGCTTTCTTT
NA,TRBD1,TRBJ1-1,TRBV10-3,CAISPGQSTEAFF,TGTGCCATCTCTCCGGGACAGAGCACTGAAGCTTTCTTT
NA,TRBD1,TRBJ2-5,TRBV25-1,CASSEFTGGVQETQYF,TGTGCCAGCAGTGAATTTACAGGGGGTGTCCAAGAGACCCAGTACTTC
NA,NA,TRBJ2-7,TRBV10-3,CAISENGGSYEQYF,TGTGCCATCAGTGAGAACGGGGGTTCCTACGAGCAGTACTTC
NA,NA,TRBJ2-3,TRBV5-1,CASSPGTDTQYF,TGCGCCAGCAGCCCCGGCACAGATACGCAGTATTTT
few,NA,TRBJ2-5,TRBV29-1,CSVATEEETQYF,TGCAGCGTTGCGACGGAAGAAGAGACCCAGTACTTC